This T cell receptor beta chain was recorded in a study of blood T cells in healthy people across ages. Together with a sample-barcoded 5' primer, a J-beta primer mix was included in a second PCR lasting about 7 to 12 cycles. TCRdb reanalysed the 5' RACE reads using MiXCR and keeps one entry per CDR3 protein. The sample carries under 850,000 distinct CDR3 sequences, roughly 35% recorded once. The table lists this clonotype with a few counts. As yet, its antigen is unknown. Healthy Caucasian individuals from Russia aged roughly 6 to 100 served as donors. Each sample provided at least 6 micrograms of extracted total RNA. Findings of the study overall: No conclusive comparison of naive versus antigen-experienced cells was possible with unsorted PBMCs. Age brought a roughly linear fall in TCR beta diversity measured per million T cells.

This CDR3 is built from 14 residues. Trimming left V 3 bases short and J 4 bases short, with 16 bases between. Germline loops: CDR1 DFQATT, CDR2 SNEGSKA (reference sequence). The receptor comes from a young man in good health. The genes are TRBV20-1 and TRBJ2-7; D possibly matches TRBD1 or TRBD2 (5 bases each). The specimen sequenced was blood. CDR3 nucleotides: TGCAGTGCTAGTCGGGACGGAGTCAATTACGAGCAGTACTTC. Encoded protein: CSASRDGVNYEQYF.